These 9 T cell receptor beta chains share one sample of origin, sequenced in a study of vaccination and CD4 T cells after COVID-19. CD4+ T cells that had been cultured provided DNA sequenced with the Oncomine TCR Beta short-read assay. Via MiXCR, TCRdb re-called the PCR reads, giving one row per CDR3 protein. The profile shows roughly 19,000 distinct CDR3 sequences, approximately 61% of them singletons. Noted treatment: roughly 10-day PBMC culture with coronavirus spike peptide pools or control peptides (ViraFEST assay). Antigens of these TCRs are unknown. Specimen: CD4+ T cells from blood, cultured in vitro. The receptor set was obtained from a human donor who had recovered from COVID-19.

This clonotype was found a few times. J is TRBJ1-2 and V is TRBV25-1; D may be TRBD1 (5 bases). CDR3 size: 13 residues. Trimming stripped 2 bases from V and 7 bases from J, with 11 bases between. From germline, CDR1 is MGHDK and CDR2 SYGVNS. CDR3 nucleotide sequence: TGTGCCAGCAGTGAAGTTGGGGCTGCTGGCTACACCTTC. This gives the protein CASSEVGAAGYTF.

This clonotype occurred a few times. V and J are TRBV5-5 and TRBJ2-5; 8 nucleotides line up with TRBD2. CDR1 is SGHKS and CDR2 is YYEKEE in the germline V gene (reference sequence). Unmatched junction bases numbered 5, after V lost 5 bases and J lost 5 bases. The CDR3 has 13 residues. DNA for the CDR3: TGTGCCAGCAGGCCCGGGGGGGGCGAGACCCAGTACTTC. It encodes CASRPGGGETQYF.

The rearrangement links TRBV11-3 to TRBJ2-2; no definite D call. Trimming left V 4 bases short and J 5 bases short, with 5 bases between. Germline V gene data show CDR1 as SGHNT and CDR2 as YENEEA. This CDR3 is built from 12 residues. CDR3 sequence (DNA): TGTGCCAGCAGCTCGTTTACCGGGGAGCTGTTTTTT. Its protein product is CASSSFTGELFF.

The V gene is TRBV21-1, the J gene TRBJ2-5. TRBV21-1 is tagged as a pseudogene. This CDR3 is 13 amino acids long. The CDR3 protein is CASSKKVGETQYF. Here the CDR3 DNA reads TGTGCCAGCAGCAAAAAGGTAGGGGAGACCCAGTACTTC.

The V call is TRBV7-2, the J call TRBJ2-1; TRBD2 matches 10 bases. The CDR3 runs 19 residues. Germline-derived CDR1 and CDR2 are SGHTA and FQGNSA. V shed 1 base and J 0 bases; nucleotides not matched to a gene: 9. The CDR3 loop reads CASSLVASGSKSSYNEQFF. The CDR3 coding sequence is TGTGCCAGCAGCTTAGTGGCTAGCGGGAGCAAGAGCTCCTACAATGAGCAGTTCTTC.

This clonotype was counted once. The chain has TRBV27 and TRBJ2-3; TRBD1 might be the D (6 bases). This CDR3 has 14 amino acids. Trimming removed 6 bases from V and 5 bases from J, with 15 bases in between. Germline V CDR1 and CDR2: MNHEY, SMNVEV (reference sequence). CDR3 loop: CASRQFYREDTQYF. As DNA, the CDR3 is TGTGCCAGCAGGCAATTCTACAGGGAAGATACGCAGTATTTT.

V usage is TRBV12-3 or TRBV12-4 and J usage is TRBJ1-5; D is possibly TRBD1 (5 bases). The CDR3 runs 11 residues. With 5 bases removed from V and 9 bases from J, the gap between germline ends came to 8 bases. This chain's CDR3 is CASSLTGPQHF. As DNA, the CDR3 is TGTGCCAGCAGTCTTACAGGGCCCCAGCATTTT.

This clonotype was seen a few times. CDR3 nucleotide sequence: TGTGCCAGCAGTCTCAACCGAGCTAACTATGGCTACACCTTC. Its protein product is CASSLNRANYGYTF. This chain uses TRBV7-9 with TRBJ1-2; D not certain. Between the trimmed V and J ends, which lost 6 bases and 0 bases, there was a span of 11 bases. Looked up from germline, CDR1 is SEHNR and CDR2 is FQNEAQ (reference sequence). The CDR3 consists of 14 residues.

This sequence joins TRBV7-2 and TRBJ1-2; D is perhaps TRBD1 (5 bases). The CDR3 is made up of 13 amino acids. From germline, CDR1 is SGHTA and CDR2 FQGNSA. The ends were cut back, 6 bases at V and 7 bases at J, with 15 bases in the middle. The CDR3 region is CASSSTREGGYTF. The CDR3 nucleotides read TGTGCCAGCAGTTCTACCAGGGAAGGTGGCTACACCTTC.